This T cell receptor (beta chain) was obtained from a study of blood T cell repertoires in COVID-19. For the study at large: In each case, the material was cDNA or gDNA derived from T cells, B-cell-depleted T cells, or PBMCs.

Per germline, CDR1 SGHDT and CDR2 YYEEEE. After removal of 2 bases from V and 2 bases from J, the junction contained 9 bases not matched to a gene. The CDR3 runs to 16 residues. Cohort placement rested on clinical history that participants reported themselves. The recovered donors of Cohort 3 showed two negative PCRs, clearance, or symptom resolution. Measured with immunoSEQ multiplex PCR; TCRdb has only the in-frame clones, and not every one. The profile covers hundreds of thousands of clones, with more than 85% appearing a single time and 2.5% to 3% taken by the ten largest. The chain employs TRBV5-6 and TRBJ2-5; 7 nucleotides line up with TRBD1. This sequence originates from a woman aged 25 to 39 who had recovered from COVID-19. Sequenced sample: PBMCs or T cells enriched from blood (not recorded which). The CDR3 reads CASSFGGRGIQETQYF. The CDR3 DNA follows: TGTGCCAGCAGCTTTGGTGGCAGGGGGATTCAAGAGACCCAGTACTTC.